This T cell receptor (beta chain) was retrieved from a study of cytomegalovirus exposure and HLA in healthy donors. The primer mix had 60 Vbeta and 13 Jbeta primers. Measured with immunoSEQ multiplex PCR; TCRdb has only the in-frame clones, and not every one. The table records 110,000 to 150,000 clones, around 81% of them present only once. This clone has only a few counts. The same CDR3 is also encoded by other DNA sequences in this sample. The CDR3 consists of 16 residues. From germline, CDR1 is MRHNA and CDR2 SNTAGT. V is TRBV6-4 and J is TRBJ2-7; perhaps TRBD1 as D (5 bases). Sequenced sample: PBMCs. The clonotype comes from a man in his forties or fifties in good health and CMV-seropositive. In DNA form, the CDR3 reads TGTGCTAGCCTTCCCGGGCGGACACCTGATTTTTTAGAGCAGTACTTC. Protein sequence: CASLPGRTPDFLEQYF.